Described below is a single TCR beta chain sequence and its context. There is no known antigen for this receptor. No base quality values were provided; no much bigger clone lies one nucleotide off. Including cysteine and phenylalanine, the CDR3 has 14 amino acids. The entry retains the CDR3 DNA only, 42 bases that are in frame from base 1. V is trimmed back by 5 bases and J by 0 bases, and the junction contains 2 bases that no gene match accounts for. CDR1 and CDR2 were assigned from the germline V gene as MNHEY and SVGEGT. Each collaborating institution followed its own protocols to collect whole blood in K2EDTA tubes. For TCRbeta analysis, collaborators shipped samples as frozen whole blood, isolated PBMCs, or DNA extracted from either of those sample types. This specimen comes from a study of blood T cell repertoires in COVID-19 (dated by TCRdb to 2018 to 2020). Regarding the study in general: Samples from collaborators originated in the United States, Italy and Spain and spanned both the acute and convalescent phases of COVID-19. The dataset comprised deeply sampled blood TCRbeta repertoires from subjects exposed to, actively infected with, or recovered from COVID-19. The prospective study material was composed of cDNA or gDNA derived from T cells, B-cell-depleted T cells, or PBMCs. Sample metadata almost always included a de-identified subject ID, COVID-19 status, age in years and sex. The repertoires were released in a freely available public database intended as a resource for research on the immune response to SARS-CoV-2. Samples were obtained from the ongoing ImmuneRACE study (first 160 participants) and from about 1,300 subjects provided by 6 global collaborators. Where available, HLA class I and class II types were taken from metadata supplied by the sample provider and were not determined by assay-based typing.

Results and caveats for the whole study, not just this receptor: The amount of clinical and demographic metadata varied by source and participant and was provided uncurated.

The immunoSEQ Assay, a bias-controlled multiplex PCR, was used to amplify TCRbeta CDR3 regions from genomic DNA. In the source study's methods: The number of nucleated cells in each sample was estimated by amplification of reference gene primers within the assay. To quantify the absolute abundance of each unique TCRbeta CDR3 rearrangement, sequence reads were collapsed and filtered. For each sample, productive Simpson clonality was calculated as the square root of Simpson's diversity index across productive rearrangements. Not all clones reach the TCRdb copy of this immuneACCESS table, which keeps in-frame sequences only. Checked studies attribute under half of the gap to unresolved V genes and leave the rest unexplained. V and J calls and clone size are copied from that table; D and trimming were computed from the DNA. The sample profile shows around 160,000 clones; 75% to 90% of them were found once. The ten largest clones represent around 9.9% of the sample.

Specimen: peripheral blood. The chain uses TRBV6-2 or TRBV6-3 and TRBJ1-2; 8 bases in between match TRBD1. This receptor was obtained from a human donor in a cohort sampled during active COVID-19. The DNA sequence is TGTGCCAGCAGTGACAGGGGCACTAACTATGGCTACACCTTC. It is translated as CASSDRGTNYGYTF.